Included here is one TCR beta chain sequence, with context. The CDR3 totals 15 residues. The V end was cut by 0 bases, the J end by 2 bases, with 10 bases between. In germline, CDR1 is LGHNA, CDR2 YSLEER. This sample stems from a study of blood T cells in healthy people across ages. A second PCR, run for roughly 7 to 12 cycles, used a sample-barcoded 5' primer plus a J-beta primer mix. Using its own MiXCR run on the 5' RACE reads, TCRdb lists one record per CDR3 protein. The data show 1.5 million to 2 million distinct CDR3 sequences, 40% to 55% seen once. The TCR sequence derives from a woman in her thirties or forties in good health. This chain uses TRBV4-3 with TRBJ1-1; no reliable D call. Sequencing was carried out using blood. CDR3 region: CASSQESNRNTEAFF. The DNA for the CDR3 is TGCGCCAGCAGCCAAGAGTCCAACCGTAACACTGAAGCTTTCTTT.